Below are 10 T cell receptor beta chains sequenced from a single sample in a study of control samples from healthy donors and cancer patients. Clones were sequenced by immunoSEQ multiplex PCR, and TCRdb holds only the in-frame ones, with some missing. The sample includes roughly 180,000 clones, about 91% of them seen just once. Sequenced material: blood. The receptors here all came from a woman in her thirties or forties in good health.

CDR3 nucleotides: TGTGCCAGCAGTTCCTCAGGGACCGGGGATGGCTACACCTTC. It codes for CASSSSGTGDGYTF. The chain carries TRBV27 and TRBJ1-2; TRBD1 might be the D (5 bases). Looked up from germline, CDR1 is MNHEY and CDR2 is SMNVEV (reference sequence). There are 14 residues in the CDR3. Between the trimmed V and J ends, which lost 4 bases and 6 bases, there was a span of 15 bases.

V and J are TRBV9 and TRBJ2-7; D not certain. The length of the CDR3 is 14 residues. Trimming left V 4 bases short and J 1 base short, with 12 bases between. The germline V gene encodes CDR1 SGDLS and CDR2 YYNGEE. CDR3 nucleotide sequence: TGTGCCAGCAGCCCTCACATCGATTCCTACGAGCAGTACTTC. Residues: CASSPHIDSYEQYF.

The chain is built from TRBV16 and TRBJ2-1; no definite D call. V gave up 2 bases and J gave up 9 bases, with 11 bases separating them. This CDR3 contains 13 residues. The germline V gene encodes CDR1 KGHSY and CDR2 FQNENV. The CDR3 sequence: CASSQQGYTEQFF. The CDR3 DNA follows: TGTGCCAGCAGCCAACAAGGTTATACTGAGCAGTTCTTC. The variable domain in full, with the rest retrieved from reference TRBV16 and TRBJ2-1, is GEEVAQTPKHLVRGEGQKAKLYCAPIKGHSYVFWYQQVLKNEFKFLISFQNENVFDETGMPKERFSAKCLPNSPCSLEIQATKLEDSAVYFCASSQQGYTEQFFGPGTRLTVL.

The chain joins TRBV5-1 to TRBJ1-3; 7 bases agree with TRBD1. This CDR3 spans 16 amino acids. V shed 0 bases and J 3 bases; nucleotides not matched to a gene: 6. Germline-derived CDR1 and CDR2 are SGHRS and YFSETQ. CDR3: CASSLETGQYGNTIYF. As DNA, the CDR3 is TGCGCCAGCAGCTTGGAAACGGGACAGTATGGAAACACCATATATTTT.

The rearrangement uses TRBV9 and TRBJ2-1; a possible D gene is TRBD1 (6 bases). Germline-derived CDR1 and CDR2 are SGDLS and YYNGEE. Trimming took 1 base from V and 7 from J, leaving 15 bases between them. The CDR3 consists of 15 residues. The CDR3 DNA reads as TGTGCCAGCAGCGTAAGGGGGTCCCCTGGGAATGAGCAGTTCTTC. Encoded protein: CASSVRGSPGNEQFF.

The V call is TRBV27, the J call TRBJ2-7, with D unclear. Trimming shortened V by 2 bases and J by 2 bases, and 7 bases separated the two germline ends. Germline lookup yields CDR1 MNHEY and CDR2 SMNVEV (reference sequence). CDR3 length equals 13 residues. The CDR3 region has the DNA TGTGCCAGCAGTTTAGGCATCACCTACGAGCAGTACTTC. Its translation is CASSLGITYEQYF.

In DNA, the CDR3 is TGTGCCAGCAACCGACAGGGGTCCTCGAACACTGAAGCTTTCTTT. Its translation is CASNRQGSSNTEAFF. The V call is TRBV6-6, the J call TRBJ1-1, with 8 bases matching TRBD1. V shed 7 bases and J 1 base; nucleotides not matched to a gene: 8. The germline gives CDR1 MNHNY, CDR2 SVGAGI (reference sequence). This CDR3 spans 15 amino acids.

This chain links TRBV6-5 with TRBJ1-1, with TRBD1 matching over 10 bases. There are 15 residues in the CDR3. Germline CDR1 is MNHEY and CDR2 is SVGAGI. The trim removed 8 bases at V and 3 bases at J, leaving 9 bases unmatched. The CDR3: CASLGDRGIYTEAFF. In nucleotides, the CDR3 is TGTGCCAGCCTTGGGGACAGGGGAATTTACACTGAAGCTTTCTTT.

This chain connects TRBV16 to TRBJ1-2; the match to TRBD1 covers 7 bases. The germline V gene encodes CDR1 KGHSY and CDR2 FQNENV. This CDR3 is built from 14 residues. Unmatched junction bases numbered 4, after V lost 2 bases and J lost 4 bases. CDR3 DNA: TGTGCCAGCAGCCAAGTGGGACAGTTCTATGGCTACACCTTC. Its translation is CASSQVGQFYGYTF.

In DNA, the CDR3 is TGTGCCAGCAGCGCTAGTGGGACCCAGTACTTC. This translates into CASSASGTQYF. The chain joins TRBV2 to TRBJ2-5, with unresolved D. Trimming removed 6 bases at V and 7 bases at J, with 9 bases between. CDR3 length: 11 residues. CDR1 and CDR2 (germline): SNHLY, FYNNEI.